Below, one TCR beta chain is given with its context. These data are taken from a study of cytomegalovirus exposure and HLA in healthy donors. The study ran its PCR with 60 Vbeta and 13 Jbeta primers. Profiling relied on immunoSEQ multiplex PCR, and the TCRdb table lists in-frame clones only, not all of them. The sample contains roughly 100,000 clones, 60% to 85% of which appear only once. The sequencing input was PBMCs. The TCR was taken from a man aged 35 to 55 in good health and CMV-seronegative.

The CDR3 reads CASSVVPRTSGSYNEQFF. The CDR3 DNA sequence: TGTGCCAGCAGCGTAGTTCCCCGGACTAGCGGCTCCTACAATGAGCAGTTCTTC. The chain couples TRBV9 to TRBJ2-1; 10 bases are shared with TRBD2. Germline lookup yields CDR1 SGDLS and CDR2 YYNGEE. V lost 0 bases and J lost 0; bases outside the gene matches: 6. CDR3 length equals 18 residues.